The T cell receptor beta chain described here comes from a study of blood T cell repertoires in COVID-19. Study background: The cDNA or gDNA used as material had been derived from T cells, B-cell-depleted T cells, or PBMCs.

This CDR3 is 13 amino acids long. Per the germline V gene, CDR1 is SNHLY and CDR2 is FYNNEI. As concerns this clone: One junction end disagrees with the germline gene, perhaps due to a read error.

Residents of 24 US areas, aged roughly 18 to 95 years, made up the participants. The authors' processing: Estimated nucleated cell counts came from reference gene primer amplification. The data were produced by immunoSEQ multiplex PCR, yet TCRdb's version contains in-frame clones alone and is incomplete. The V and J calls and clone size are taken from that table; D and trimming were inferred from the DNA. Of 360,000 or so clones listed, under 85% are singletons. Sequenced sample: PBMCs or T cells enriched from blood (not recorded which). This receptor was identified in a woman in her forties or fifties who had recovered from COVID-19. The chain recombines TRBV2 with TRBJ1-2; D is ambiguous. The CDR3 loop reads CASREGSFYGYTF. DNA for the CDR3: TGTGCCAGCAGGGAAGGGAGCTTTTATGGCTACACCTTC.